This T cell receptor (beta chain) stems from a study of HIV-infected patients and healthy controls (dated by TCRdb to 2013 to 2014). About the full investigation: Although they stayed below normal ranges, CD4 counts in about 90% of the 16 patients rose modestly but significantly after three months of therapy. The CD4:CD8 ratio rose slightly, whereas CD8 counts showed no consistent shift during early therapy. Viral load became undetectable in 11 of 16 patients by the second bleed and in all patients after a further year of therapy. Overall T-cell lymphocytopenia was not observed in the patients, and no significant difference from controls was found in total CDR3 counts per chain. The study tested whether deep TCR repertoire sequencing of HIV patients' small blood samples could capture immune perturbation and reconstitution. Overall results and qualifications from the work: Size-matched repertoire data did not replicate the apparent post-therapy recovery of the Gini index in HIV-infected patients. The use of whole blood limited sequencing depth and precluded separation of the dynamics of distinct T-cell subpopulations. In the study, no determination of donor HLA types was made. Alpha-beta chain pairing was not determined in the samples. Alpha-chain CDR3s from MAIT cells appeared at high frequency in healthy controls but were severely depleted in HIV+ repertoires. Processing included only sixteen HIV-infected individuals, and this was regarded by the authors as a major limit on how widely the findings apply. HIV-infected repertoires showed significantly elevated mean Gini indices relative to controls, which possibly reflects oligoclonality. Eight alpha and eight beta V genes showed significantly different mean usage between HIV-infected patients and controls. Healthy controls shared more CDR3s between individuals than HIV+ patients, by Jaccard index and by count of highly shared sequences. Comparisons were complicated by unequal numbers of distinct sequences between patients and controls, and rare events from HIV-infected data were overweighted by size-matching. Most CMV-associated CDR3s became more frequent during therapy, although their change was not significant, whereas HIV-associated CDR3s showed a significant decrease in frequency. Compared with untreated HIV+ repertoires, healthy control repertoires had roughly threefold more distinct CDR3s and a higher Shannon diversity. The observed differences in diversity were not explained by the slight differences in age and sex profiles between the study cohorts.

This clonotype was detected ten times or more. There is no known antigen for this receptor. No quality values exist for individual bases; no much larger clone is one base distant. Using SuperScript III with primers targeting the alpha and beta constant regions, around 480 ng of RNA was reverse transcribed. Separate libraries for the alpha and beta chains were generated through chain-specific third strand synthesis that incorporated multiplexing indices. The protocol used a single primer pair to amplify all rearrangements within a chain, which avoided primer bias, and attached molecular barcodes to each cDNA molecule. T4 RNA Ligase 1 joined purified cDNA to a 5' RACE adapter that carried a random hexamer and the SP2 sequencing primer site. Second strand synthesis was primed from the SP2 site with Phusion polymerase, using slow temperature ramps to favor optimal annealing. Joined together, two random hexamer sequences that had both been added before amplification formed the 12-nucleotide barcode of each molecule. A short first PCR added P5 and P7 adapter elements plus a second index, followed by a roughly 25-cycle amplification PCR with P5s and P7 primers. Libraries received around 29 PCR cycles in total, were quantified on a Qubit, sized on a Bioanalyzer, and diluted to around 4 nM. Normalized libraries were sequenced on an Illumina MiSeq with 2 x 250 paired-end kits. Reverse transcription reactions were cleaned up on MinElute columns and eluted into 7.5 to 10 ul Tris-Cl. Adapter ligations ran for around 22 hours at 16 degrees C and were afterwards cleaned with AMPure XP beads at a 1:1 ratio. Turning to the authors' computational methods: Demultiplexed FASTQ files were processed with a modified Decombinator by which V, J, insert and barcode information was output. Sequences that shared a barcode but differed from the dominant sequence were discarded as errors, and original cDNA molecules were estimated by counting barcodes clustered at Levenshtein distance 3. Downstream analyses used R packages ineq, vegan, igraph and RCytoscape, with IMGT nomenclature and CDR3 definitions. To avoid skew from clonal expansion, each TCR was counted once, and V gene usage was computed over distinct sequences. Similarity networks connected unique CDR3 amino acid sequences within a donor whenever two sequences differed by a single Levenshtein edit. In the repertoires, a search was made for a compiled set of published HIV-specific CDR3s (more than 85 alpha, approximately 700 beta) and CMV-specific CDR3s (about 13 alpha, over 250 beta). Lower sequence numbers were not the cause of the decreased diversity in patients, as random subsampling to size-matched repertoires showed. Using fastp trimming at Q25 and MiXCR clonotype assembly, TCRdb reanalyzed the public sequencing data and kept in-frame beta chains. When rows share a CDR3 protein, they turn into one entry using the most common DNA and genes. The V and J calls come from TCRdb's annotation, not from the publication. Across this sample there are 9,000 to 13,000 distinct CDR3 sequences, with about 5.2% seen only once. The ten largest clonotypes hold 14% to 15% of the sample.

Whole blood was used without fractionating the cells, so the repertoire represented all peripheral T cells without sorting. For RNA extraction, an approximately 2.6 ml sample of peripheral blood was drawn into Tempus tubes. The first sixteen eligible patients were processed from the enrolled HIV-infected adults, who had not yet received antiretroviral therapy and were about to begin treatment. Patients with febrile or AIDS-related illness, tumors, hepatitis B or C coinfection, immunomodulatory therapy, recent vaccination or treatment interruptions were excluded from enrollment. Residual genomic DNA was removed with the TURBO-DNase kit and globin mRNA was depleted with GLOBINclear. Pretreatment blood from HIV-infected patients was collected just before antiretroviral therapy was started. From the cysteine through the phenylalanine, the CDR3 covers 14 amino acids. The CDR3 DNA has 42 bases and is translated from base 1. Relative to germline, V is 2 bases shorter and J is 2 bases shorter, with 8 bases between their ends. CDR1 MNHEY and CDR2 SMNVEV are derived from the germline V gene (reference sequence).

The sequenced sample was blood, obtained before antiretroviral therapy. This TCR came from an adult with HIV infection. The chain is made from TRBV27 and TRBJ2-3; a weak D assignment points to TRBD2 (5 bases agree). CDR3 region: CASSLVLDTDTQYF. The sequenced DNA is TGTGCCAGCAGTTTAGTACTAGACACAGATACGCAGTATTTT.